This T cell receptor (beta chain) is from a study of T cell repertoires in cytomegalovirus infection. Across the study: Evidence of both CMV infection and a matching HLA type came from public TCR beta signatures. Study-wide results and caveats: Ex vivo responses were dominated by HLA-C-restricted CMV-specific TCR beta clonotypes. Cumulative public TCR beta family frequency identified CMV carriers with the relevant HLA.

CDR1 MDHEN and CDR2 SYDVKM come from the germline V gene. The CDR3 is 13 amino acids. V lost 6 bases, J lost 7 bases, and 8 bases stayed unmatched. Comment on this clonotype: Its antigen is still unknown.

Each CDR3 protein gets one entry after TCRdb re-called the reads with MiXCR. In the table there are approximately 730,000 distinct CDR3 sequences, 25% to 30% of which are singletons. The clonotype comes from a human donor in good health (CMV status not recorded). Some clones in this sample may be carry-over from other donors' samples. V gene TRBV28 combines with J gene TRBJ2-7; 8 bases align to TRBD1. Sequenced material: cultured CD8+ T cells from PBMCs, taken from culture after CMV antigen stimulation. In DNA form, the CDR3 reads TGTGCCAGCAGACCCCAGGGGGCAAGGGAGCAGTACGTC. It is translated as CASRPQGAREQYV.